This T cell receptor (beta chain) is drawn from a study of T cell responses to AZD1222 COVID-19 vaccine. Across the study: Analyses pooled second doses at about 4 or about 12 weeks.

This clone was recorded only once. Its target is not known. Study results and caveats: Donors in the cohort were predominantly white British and more often female, and clonal diversity was possibly underestimated. Following two doses of AZD1222, Spike-specific TCR breadth and depth rose.

Germline lookup yields CDR1 SGDLS and CDR2 YYNGEE. Trimming cost V 1 base and J 6 bases, with 18 bases left between them. The CDR3 extends over 16 amino acids. Produced via immunoSEQ multiplex PCR; TCRdb's table is partial and in-frame only. The sample shows roughly 120,000 clones, 93% of them seen only once. The V call is TRBV9, the J call TRBJ2-3; tentatively, D is TRBD2 (5 bases). The input for sequencing was peripheral blood, taken on day 0 of AZD1222 vaccination. The TCR sequence derives from an adult in good health. DNA for the CDR3: TGTGCCAGCAGCGTAAATCCGGGGAAAAATGGGGATACGCAGTATTTT. Translation: CASSVNPGKNGDTQYF.